A single sample is the source of the 3 T cell receptor beta chains below, sequenced in a study of post-analysis software for immune sequencing data. Whole-study findings and limits: Four or five TRBV segments were more frequent in patients than controls; TRBV5-6, TRBV5-1 and TRBV20-1 belonged to this group.

Tagging with unique molecular identifiers was a feature of the TCR beta cDNA libraries. TCRdb ran MiXCR on the PCR reads and lists one entry per CDR3 protein. The data contain about 540,000 distinct CDR3 sequences, roughly 34% of them singletons. These receptors' antigens are unknown. Material for sequencing was blood. All receptors come from a girl aged 2-17 years with multiple sclerosis.

This clonotype turned up a few times. The chain has TRBV4-1 and TRBJ2-3, with D maybe TRBD1 (6 bases). CDR1 is MGHRA and CDR2 is YSYEKL in the germline V gene. V was pared by 0 bases and J by 0 bases, with 13 bases between. The CDR3 has 17 residues. The CDR3 sequence: CASSQDPPQGSTDTQYF. CDR3 in DNA: TGCGCCAGCAGCCAAGATCCCCCACAGGGAAGCACAGATACGCAGTATTTT.

This clonotype was counted only a few times. The rearrangement joins TRBV5-1 to TRBJ2-5; TRBD2 agrees at 10 bases. The CDR3 spans 16 residues. Germline V gives CDR1 SGHRS, CDR2 YFSETQ. The ends lost 0 bases at V and 5 bases at J; junction bases unmatched: 7. This CDR3 reads CASSLVPAGGSETQYF. CDR3 bases: TGCGCCAGCAGCTTGGTTCCAGCGGGGGGGTCTGAGACCCAGTACTTC.

This clonotype was observed a few times. This sequence joins TRBV20-1 and TRBJ2-1; D perhaps matches TRBD2 (6 bases). The V end lost 3 bases, the J end lost 0 bases, and 9 bases lay between the germline ends. Germline V gene data show CDR1 as DFQATT and CDR2 as SNEGSKA (reference sequence). The CDR3 contains 14 residues. The CDR3 protein is CSASAGSSYNEQFF. The CDR3 DNA sequence: TGCAGTGCTAGTGCGGGGAGCTCCTACAATGAGCAGTTCTTC.